The clone carrying this T cell receptor (beta chain) has ten or more counts. The germline V gene has CDR1 SNHLY and CDR2 FYNNEI. V dropped 5 bases and J dropped 5; count of bases not matched to a gene: 3. The CDR3 runs 13 residues. RNA transcripts were the template for amplifying TCR beta CDR3 regions. The HTBI primer set served for first-round RT-PCR of the TCR CDR3. TCRdb recomputed calls from the multiplex PCR reads with MiXCR, one row per CDR3 protein. The profile covers more than 650,000 distinct CDR3 sequences, with 14% appearing a single time and about a tenth taken by the ten largest. This entry belongs to a study of T cells in Graves' hyperthyroidism and ophthalmopathy. Overall study context: Peripheral blood draws took place at initial diagnosis, ahead of any treatment.

The chain links TRBV2 to TRBJ2-3; 8 bases line up with TRBD1. This TCR was recovered from a woman younger than 30 with Graves' hyperthyroidism. The sequencing sample was made of blood. CDR3 protein: CASSSDREDTQYF. The CDR3 DNA sequence: TGTGCCAGCAGTTCGGACAGGGAAGATACGCAGTATTTT.